The next 17 T cell receptor beta chains were all read from a single sample in a study of shared clonotypes between healthy human individuals (dated by TCRdb to about 2020). Receptor amplification or capture employed the immunoSEQ multiplex PCR assay. TCRdb holds this immuneACCESS table with in-frame rearrangements only. Some clones are missing; in checked studies, unresolved V genes explain under half, and the rest has no known cause. The sample table contains over a million clones; only one count was recorded for around 78% of them. The top ten clones comprise 0.61% of the sample. Sequencing was carried out using memory CD4+ T cells from PBMCs. The cell subset or site label here, explained by the study, means: CD45RA-negative fraction. The receptors here all came from a man aged 18 to 30 in good health. Some clones in this sample may be carry-over from other donors' samples.

With respect to this clone: This sequence may be a read error, since a much larger clone differs from it by one base. This sample includes further DNA sequences coding for the same CDR3. This chain uses TRBV15 with TRBJ2-5; D gene unclear. Germline lookup yields CDR1 LNHNV and CDR2 YYDKDF (reference sequence). This CDR3 has 12 residues. V lost 0 bases, J lost 5 bases, and 4 bases lay in between. The CDR3 is CATSRDGETQYF. DNA for the CDR3: TGTGCCACCAGCAGAGATGGGGAGACCCAGTACTTC.

This chain links TRBV12-5 with TRBJ2-7; D gene unclear. This CDR3 is built from 13 residues. V dropped 2 bases and J dropped 2 bases, with 7 bases sitting between them. The germline V gene encodes CDR1 LGHNT and CDR2 FRNRAP. CDR3 sequence (DNA): TGTGCTAGTGGTTTGTTAGGGACCTACGAGCAGTACTTC. It encodes CASGLLGTYEQYF. The full variable domain, its missing parts supplied by reference TRBV12-5 and TRBJ2-7, is DARVTQTPRHKVTEMGQEVTMRCQPILGHNTVFWYRQTMMQGLELLAYFRNRAPLDDSGMPKDRFSAEMPDATLATLKIQPSEPRDSAVYFCASGLLGTYEQYFGPGTRLTVT.

The chain joins TRBV29-1 to TRBJ1-5; weak D call: TRBD1 (6 bases). Germline CDR1 and CDR2: SQVTM and ANQGSEA. The CDR3 consists of 14 residues. The V gene lost 4 bases and the J gene lost 1 base, with 11 bases spanning the gap. CDR3 amino acids: CSVGGRGSNQPQHF. In nucleotides, the CDR3 is TGCAGCGTTGGGGGGCGGGGAAGCAATCAGCCCCAGCATTTT.

The V gene is TRBV27, the J gene TRBJ2-7; TRBD2 is a possible D gene (5 bases). Germline CDR1 MNHEY, CDR2 SMNVEV (reference sequence). V lost 6 bases and J 0 bases, leaving 12 bases between the germline ends. This CDR3 has 14 residues. CDR3 residues: CASRRRANSYEQYF. Written as DNA, the CDR3 is TGTGCCAGCAGGCGGCGGGCAAACTCCTACGAGCAGTACTTC.

Notes on this clone: This CDR3 is also generated by other DNA sequences in the sample. The V call is TRBV18, the J call TRBJ2-3, with a tentative D call TRBD1 (6 bases). Germline CDR1 and CDR2: KGHSH and LQKENI. The V gene lost 3 bases and the J gene lost 6 bases, with 10 bases spanning the gap. The CDR3 covers 13 residues. The CDR3 bases are TGTGCCAGCTCACCTCCAGGGGCGGATACGCAGTATTTT. Its translation is CASSPPGADTQYF.

The V and J genes are TRBV6-5 and TRBJ1-5, with unresolved D. Per germline, CDR1 MNHEY and CDR2 SVGAGI. This CDR3 has 13 residues. V lost 2 bases and J lost 4, with 6 bases in between. CDR3 amino acids: CASSYDTNQPQHF. CDR3 nucleotides: TGTGCCAGCAGTTACGACACAAATCAGCCCCAGCATTTT.

J is TRBJ2-3 and V is TRBV11-2, with D perhaps given as TRBD1 or TRBD2 (5 bases each). The CDR3 length is 15 residues. Germline V gives CDR1 SGHAT, CDR2 FQNNGV. V was trimmed by 5 bases and J by 1 base, leaving 13 bases between them. The CDR3 spells CASSKWDGRTDTQYF. The CDR3 nucleotides are TGTGCCAGCAGCAAGTGGGACGGACGCACAGATACGCAGTATTTT.

V gene TRBV20-1 combines with J gene TRBJ2-1, with D unclear. The germline gives CDR1 DFQATT, CDR2 SNEGSKA (reference sequence). The V gene lost 1 base and the J gene lost 10 bases, with 8 bases spanning the gap. The CDR3 extends over 11 amino acids. The CDR3 DNA is TGCAGTGCTAGAGGCGTAGCCGAGCAGTTCTTC. Translating gives CSARGVAEQFF.

This chain connects TRBV11-2 to TRBJ1-1, with no clear D. V was shortened by 2 bases and J by 1 base, with 11 bases between the two germline ends. Per germline, CDR1 SGHAT and CDR2 FQNNGV. The CDR3 spans 15 residues. CDR3 nucleotide sequence: TGTGCCAGCAGCTTAATGATCACGGGGAACACTGAAGCTTTCTTT. Translating it yields CASSLMITGNTEAFF. Filled out from reference TRBV11-2 and TRBJ1-1, the complete variable domain reads EAGVAQSPRYKIIEKRQSVAFWCNPISGHATLYWYQQILGQGPKLLIQFQNNGVVDDSQLPKDRFSAERLKGVDSTLKIQPAKLEDSAVYLCASSLMITGNTEAFFGQGTRLTVV.

This clone was seen more than once but under ten times. The chain is built from TRBV9 and TRBJ1-3; D might be TRBD1 (6 bases). Trimming cost V 1 base and J 4 bases, with 15 bases left between them. This CDR3 region has 16 residues. Per germline, CDR1 SGDLS and CDR2 YYNGEE. The CDR3, as DNA: TGTGCCAGCAGCGTATCTCACGGGACACTAGGAAACACCATATATTTT. Its protein is CASSVSHGTLGNTIYF.

The chain links TRBV28 to TRBJ2-4, with D unclear. The CDR3 length is 13 residues. Trimming removed 3 bases from V and 7 bases from J, with 10 bases in between. Germline CDR1 and CDR2: MDHEN and SYDVKM. CDR3 sequence (DNA): TGTGCCAGCAGTTTCGGTGGGGTGAACATTCAGTACTTC. This gives the protein CASSFGGVNIQYF.

In nucleotides, the CDR3 is TGTGCCAGCAGCTTGTGGGGAGGGCAGTTCGGTGAAAAACTGTTTTTT. It specifies CASSLWGGQFGEKLFF. The chain has TRBV5-4 and TRBJ1-4, with no clear D. Germline values: CDR1 SGHNT, CDR2 YYREEE (reference sequence). The CDR3 consists of 16 residues. Trimming left V 1 base short and J 7 bases short, with 17 bases between.

The V and J genes are TRBV9 and TRBJ2-3; maybe TRBD1 (7 bases). V lost 3 bases to trimming and J lost 5 bases, with 16 bases between them. This CDR3 has 15 residues. Looked up from germline, CDR1 is SGDLS and CDR2 is YYNGEE. The CDR3 protein is CASSASGTAGDTQYF. The CDR3 region has the DNA TGTGCCAGCAGCGCCTCCGGGACAGCGGGAGATACGCAGTATTTT.

This clone was seen many times. This chain connects TRBV6-5 to TRBJ2-7; 9 nucleotides match TRBD2. The CDR3 has 14 amino acids. Germline CDR1 reads MNHEY; CDR2 reads SVGAGI. J lost 6 bases, V lost 5 bases, and 8 bases had no gene match. The CDR3 nucleotides are TGTGCCAGCAGTCCGAGCGGGAGGACGGGCGAGCAGTACTTC. It specifies CASSPSGRTGEQYF.

The V call is TRBV5-1, the J call TRBJ2-6; TRBD2 might be the D (6 bases). The germline V and J ends were trimmed by 7 bases and 0 bases, with 14 bases remaining between them. The CDR3 covers 16 residues. Germline V CDR1 and CDR2: SGHRS, YFSETQ. The CDR3 protein is CASEKAGNSGANVLTF. CDR3 nucleotides: TGCGCCAGCGAGAAGGCGGGAAACTCTGGGGCCAACGTCCTGACTTTC.

The chain employs TRBV7-3 and TRBJ2-7; D possibly corresponds to TRBD2 (6 bases). The CDR3 consists of 13 residues. The germline gives CDR1 SGHTA, CDR2 FQGTGA. V was trimmed by 4 bases and J by 5 bases, leaving 12 bases between them. Here the CDR3 DNA reads TGTGCCAGCAGCTGGGATGCGGGACACGAGCAGTACTTC. Translated: CASSWDAGHEQYF.

The genes are TRBV28 and TRBJ2-3, with 7 bases lining up with TRBD2. This CDR3 is 19 amino acids long. Per the germline V gene, CDR1 is MDHEN and CDR2 is SYDVKM. Trimming took 7 bases from V and 0 from J; bases not matched to a gene: 19. CDR3 nucleotide sequence: TGTGCCAGCACTACTCAGTCGGGCGGGAGCTTACCCAGCACAGATACGCAGTATTTT. Translation gives CASTTQSGGSLPSTDTQYF. Full variable domain (rest looked up from reference TRBV28 and TRBJ2-3): DVKVTQSSRYLVKRTGEKVFLECVQDMDHENMFWYRQDPGLGLRLIYFSYDVKMKEKGDIPEGYSVSREKKERFSLILESASTNQTSMYLCASTTQSGGSLPSTDTQYFGPGTRLTVL.